This T cell receptor beta chain derives from a study of T cell responses to AZD1222 COVID-19 vaccine. Findings and caveats of the study: Among AZD1222 vaccinees, only 5 to 7 were seropositive at baseline.

Germline V lookup: CDR1 SGHDN, CDR2 FVKESK. CDR3 length: 16 amino acids. With V trimmed by 4 bases and J by 4 bases, 5 bases remained unmatched. Concerning this clone: As yet, its antigen is unknown.

Sequenced by immunoSEQ multiplex PCR; TCRdb stores in-frame clones only, minus some. The sample shows 150,000 to 200,000 clones, approximately 94% of them seen only once. Sequencing used peripheral blood, obtained on day 0 of AZD1222 vaccination. The rearrangement links TRBV14 to TRBJ2-1, with 12 bases identical to TRBD2. This clonotype originated in an adult in good health. This chain's CDR3 is CASSRLAGVPYNEQFF. Written as DNA, the CDR3 is TGTGCCAGCAGCCGACTAGCGGGAGTTCCGTACAATGAGCAGTTCTTC.